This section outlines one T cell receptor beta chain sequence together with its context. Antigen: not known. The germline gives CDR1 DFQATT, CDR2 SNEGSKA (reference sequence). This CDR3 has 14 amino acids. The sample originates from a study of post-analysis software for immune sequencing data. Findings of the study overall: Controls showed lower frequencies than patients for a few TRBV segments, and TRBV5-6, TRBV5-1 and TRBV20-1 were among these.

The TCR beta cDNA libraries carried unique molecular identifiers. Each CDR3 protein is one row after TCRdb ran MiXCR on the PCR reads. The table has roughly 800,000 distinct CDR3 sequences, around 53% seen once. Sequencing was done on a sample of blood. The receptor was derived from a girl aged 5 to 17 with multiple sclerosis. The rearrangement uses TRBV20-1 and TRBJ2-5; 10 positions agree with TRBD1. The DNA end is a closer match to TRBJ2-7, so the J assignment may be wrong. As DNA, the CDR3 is TGCAGTGCTAGGAACGCCGGGACAGGGGTCGAGCAGTACTTC. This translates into CSARNAGTGVEQYF.